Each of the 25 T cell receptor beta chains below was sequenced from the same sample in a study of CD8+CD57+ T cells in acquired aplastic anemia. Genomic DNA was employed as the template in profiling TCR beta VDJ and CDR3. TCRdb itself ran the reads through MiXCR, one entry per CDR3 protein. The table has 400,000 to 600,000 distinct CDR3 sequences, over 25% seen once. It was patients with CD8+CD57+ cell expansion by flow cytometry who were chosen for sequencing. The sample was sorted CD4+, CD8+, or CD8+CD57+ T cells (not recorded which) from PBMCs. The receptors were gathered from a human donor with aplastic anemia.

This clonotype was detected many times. The CDR3 reads CAISERENSPLHF. The CDR3, as DNA: TGTGCCATCAGTGAGAGAGAGAATTCACCCCTCCACTTT. The chain recombines TRBV10-3 with TRBJ1-6; D not resolved. Looked up from germline, CDR1 is ENHRY and CDR2 is SYGVKD. The V end lost 2 bases, the J end lost 7 bases, and 6 bases lay between the germline ends. The CDR3 loop spans 13 amino acids.

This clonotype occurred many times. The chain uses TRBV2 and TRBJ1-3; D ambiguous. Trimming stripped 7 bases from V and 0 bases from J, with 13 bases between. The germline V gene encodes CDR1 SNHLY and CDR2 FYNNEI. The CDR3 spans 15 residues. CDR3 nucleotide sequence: TGTGCCAGCATTCTCGAGACGTCCTCTGGAAACACCATATATTTT. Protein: CASILETSSGNTIYF.

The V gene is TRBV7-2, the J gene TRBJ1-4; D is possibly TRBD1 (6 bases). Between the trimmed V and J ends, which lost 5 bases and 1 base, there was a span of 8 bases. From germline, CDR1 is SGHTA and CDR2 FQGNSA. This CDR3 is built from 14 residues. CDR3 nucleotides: TGTGCCAGCAGCCCGACAGGAACTAATGAAAAACTGTTTTTT. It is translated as CASSPTGTNEKLFF.

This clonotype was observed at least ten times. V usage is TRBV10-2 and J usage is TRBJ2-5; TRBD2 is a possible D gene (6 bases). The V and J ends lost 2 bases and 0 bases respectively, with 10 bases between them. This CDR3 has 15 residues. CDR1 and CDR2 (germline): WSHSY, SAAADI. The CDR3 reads CASSETSPHQETQYF. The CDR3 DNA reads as TGCGCCAGCAGTGAGACTAGCCCCCACCAAGAGACCCAGTACTTC.

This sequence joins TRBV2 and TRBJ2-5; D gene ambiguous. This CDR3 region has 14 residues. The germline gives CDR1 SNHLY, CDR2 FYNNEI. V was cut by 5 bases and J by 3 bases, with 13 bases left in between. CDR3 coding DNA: TGTGCCAGCAGTTATAGGGTAGTTAAAGAGACCCAGTACTTC. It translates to CASSYRVVKETQYF.

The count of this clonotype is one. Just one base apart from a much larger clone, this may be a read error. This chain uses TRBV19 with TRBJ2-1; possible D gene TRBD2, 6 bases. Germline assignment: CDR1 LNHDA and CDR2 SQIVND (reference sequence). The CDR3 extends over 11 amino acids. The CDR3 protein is CAGSMRGEQFF. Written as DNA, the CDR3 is TGTGCCGGTAGTATGCGGGGTGAGCAGTTCTTC.

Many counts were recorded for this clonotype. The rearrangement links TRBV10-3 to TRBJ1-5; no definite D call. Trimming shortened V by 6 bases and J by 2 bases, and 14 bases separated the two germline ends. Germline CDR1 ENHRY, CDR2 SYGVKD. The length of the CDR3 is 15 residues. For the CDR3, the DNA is TGTGCCATCAGGTTCTTGAGGGTTGGCAATCAGCCCCAGCATTTT. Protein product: CAIRFLRVGNQPQHF.

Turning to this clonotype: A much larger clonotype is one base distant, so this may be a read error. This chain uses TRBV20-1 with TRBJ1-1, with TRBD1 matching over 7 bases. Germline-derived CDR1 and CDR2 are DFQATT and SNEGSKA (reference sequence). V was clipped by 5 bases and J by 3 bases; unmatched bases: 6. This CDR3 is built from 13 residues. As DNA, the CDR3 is TGCAGTGCTGGGGACAGCCAGCACACTGAAGCTTTCTTT. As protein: CSAGDSQHTEAFF.

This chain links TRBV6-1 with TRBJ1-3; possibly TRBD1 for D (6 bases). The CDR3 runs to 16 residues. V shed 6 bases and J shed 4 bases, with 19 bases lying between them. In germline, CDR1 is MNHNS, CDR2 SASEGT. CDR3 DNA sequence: TGTGCCAGCAGATCCTTCTTGGGGGCGGGCGGAAACACCATATATTTT. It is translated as CASRSFLGAGGNTIYF.

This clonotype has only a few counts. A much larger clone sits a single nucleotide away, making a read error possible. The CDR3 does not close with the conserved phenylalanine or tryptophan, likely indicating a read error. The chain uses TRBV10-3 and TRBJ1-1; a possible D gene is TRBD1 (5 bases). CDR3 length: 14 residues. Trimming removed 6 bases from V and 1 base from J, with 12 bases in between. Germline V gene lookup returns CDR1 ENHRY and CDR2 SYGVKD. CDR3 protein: CAIRATGTNTEAFL. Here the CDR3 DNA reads TGTGCCATCAGAGCGACCGGGACGAACACTGAAGCTTTCCTT.

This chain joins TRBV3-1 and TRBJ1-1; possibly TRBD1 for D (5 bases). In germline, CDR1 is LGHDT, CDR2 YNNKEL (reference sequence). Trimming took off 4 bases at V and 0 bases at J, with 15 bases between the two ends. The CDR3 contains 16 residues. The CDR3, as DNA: TGTGCCAGCAGCCTTAGATCCGGGACGCTGAACACTGAAGCTTTCTTT. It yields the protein CASSLRSGTLNTEAFF. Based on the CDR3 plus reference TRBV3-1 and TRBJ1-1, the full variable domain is DTAVSQTPKYLVTQMGNDKSIKCEQNLGHDTMYWYKQDSKKFLKIMFSYNNKELIINETVPNRFSPKSPDKAHLNLHINSLELGDSAVYFCASSLRSGTLNTEAFFGQGTRLTVV.

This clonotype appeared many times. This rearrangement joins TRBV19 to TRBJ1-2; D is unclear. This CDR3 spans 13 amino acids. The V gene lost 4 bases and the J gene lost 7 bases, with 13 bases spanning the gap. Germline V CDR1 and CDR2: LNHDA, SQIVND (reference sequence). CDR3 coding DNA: TGTGCCAGTAGTACCACCAACCTCGGTGGCTACACCTTC. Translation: CASSTTNLGGYTF.

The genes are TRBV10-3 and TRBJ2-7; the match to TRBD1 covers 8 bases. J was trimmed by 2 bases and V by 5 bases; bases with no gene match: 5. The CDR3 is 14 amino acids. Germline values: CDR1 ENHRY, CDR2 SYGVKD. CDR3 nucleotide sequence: TGTGCCATCAGTCCCCGGGACAGGCCCTACGAGCAGTACTTC. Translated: CAISPRDRPYEQYF.

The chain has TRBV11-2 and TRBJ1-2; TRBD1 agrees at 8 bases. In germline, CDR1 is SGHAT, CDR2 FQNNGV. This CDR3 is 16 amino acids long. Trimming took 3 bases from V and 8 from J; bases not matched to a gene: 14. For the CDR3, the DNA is TGTGCCAGCAGCTTCAGGGGGCGAAGTGGGGCTTGGGGCTACACCTTC. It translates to CASSFRGRSGAWGYTF. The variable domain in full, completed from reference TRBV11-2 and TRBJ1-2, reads EAGVAQSPRYKIIEKRQSVAFWCNPISGHATLYWYQQILGQGPKLLIQFQNNGVVDDSQLPKDRFSAERLKGVDSTLKIQPAKLEDSAVYLCASSFRGRSGAWGYTFGSGTRLTVV.

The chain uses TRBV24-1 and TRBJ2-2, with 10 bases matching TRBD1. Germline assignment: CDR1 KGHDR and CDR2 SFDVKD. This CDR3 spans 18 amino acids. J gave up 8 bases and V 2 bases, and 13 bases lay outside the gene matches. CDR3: CATSDSTGGAGGTGELFF. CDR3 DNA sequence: TGTGCCACCAGTGATTCGACAGGGGGCGCAGGAGGCACTGGGGAGCTGTTTTTT.

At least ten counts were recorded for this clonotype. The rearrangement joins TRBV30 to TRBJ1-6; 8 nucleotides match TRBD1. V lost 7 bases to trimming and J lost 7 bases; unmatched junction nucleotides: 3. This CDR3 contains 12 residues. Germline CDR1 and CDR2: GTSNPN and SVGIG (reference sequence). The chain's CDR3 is CALDRANSPLHF. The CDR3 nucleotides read TGTGCCTTGGACAGGGCAAATTCACCCCTCCACTTT. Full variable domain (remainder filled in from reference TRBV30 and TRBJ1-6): SQTIHQWPATLVQPVGSPLSLECTVEGTSNPNLYWYRQAAGRGLQLLFYSVGIGQISSEVPQNLSASRPQDRQFILSSKKLLLSDSGFYLCALDRANSPLHFGNGTRLTVT.

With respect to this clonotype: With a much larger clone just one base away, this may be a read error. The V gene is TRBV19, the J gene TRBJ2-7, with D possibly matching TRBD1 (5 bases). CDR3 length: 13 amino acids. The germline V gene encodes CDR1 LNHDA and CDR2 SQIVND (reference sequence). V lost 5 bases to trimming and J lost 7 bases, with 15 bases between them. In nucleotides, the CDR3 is TGTGCCAGTAGTCAGGGCCGAGACAATGAGCAGTACTTC. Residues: CASSQGRDNEQYF.

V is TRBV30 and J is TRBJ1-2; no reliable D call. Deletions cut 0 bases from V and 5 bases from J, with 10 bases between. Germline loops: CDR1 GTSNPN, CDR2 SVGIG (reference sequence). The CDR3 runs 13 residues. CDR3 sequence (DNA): TGTGCCTGGAGTGTACGCAGCCTATATGGCTACACCTTC. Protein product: CAWSVRSLYGYTF.

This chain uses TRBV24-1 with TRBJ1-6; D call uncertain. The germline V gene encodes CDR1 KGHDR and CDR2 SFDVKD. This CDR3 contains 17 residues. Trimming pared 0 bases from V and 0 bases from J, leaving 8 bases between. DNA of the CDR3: TGTGCCACCAGTGATTTGGTCGAACCCTCCTATAATTCACCCCTCCACTTT. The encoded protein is CATSDLVEPSYNSPLHF.

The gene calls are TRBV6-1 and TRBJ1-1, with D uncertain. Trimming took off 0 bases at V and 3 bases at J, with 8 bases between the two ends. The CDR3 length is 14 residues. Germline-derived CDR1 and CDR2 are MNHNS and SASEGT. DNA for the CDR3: TGTGCCAGCAGTGAAGCCCCGGCGCACACTGAAGCTTTCTTT. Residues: CASSEAPAHTEAFF.

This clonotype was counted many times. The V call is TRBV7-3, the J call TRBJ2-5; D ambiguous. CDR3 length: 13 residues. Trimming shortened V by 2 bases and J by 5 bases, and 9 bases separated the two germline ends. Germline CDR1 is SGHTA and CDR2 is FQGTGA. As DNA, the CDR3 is TGTGCCAGCAGCTTAGTATACGGTGAGACCCAGTACTTC. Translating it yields CASSLVYGETQYF.

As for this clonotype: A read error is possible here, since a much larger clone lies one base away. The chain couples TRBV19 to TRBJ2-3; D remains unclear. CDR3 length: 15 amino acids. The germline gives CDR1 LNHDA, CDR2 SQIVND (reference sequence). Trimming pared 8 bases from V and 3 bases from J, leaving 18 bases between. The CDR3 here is CASPDLGEGTDTQYF. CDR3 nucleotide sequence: TGTGCCAGTCCTGATCTGGGTGAAGGGACAGATACGCAGTATTTT.

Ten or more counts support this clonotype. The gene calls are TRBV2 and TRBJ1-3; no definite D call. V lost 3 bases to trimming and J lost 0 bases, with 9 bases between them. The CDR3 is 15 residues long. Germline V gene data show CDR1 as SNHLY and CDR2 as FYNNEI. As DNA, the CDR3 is TGTGCCAGCAGTGATCTGTTTAGCTCTGGAAACACCATATATTTT. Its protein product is CASSDLFSSGNTIYF.

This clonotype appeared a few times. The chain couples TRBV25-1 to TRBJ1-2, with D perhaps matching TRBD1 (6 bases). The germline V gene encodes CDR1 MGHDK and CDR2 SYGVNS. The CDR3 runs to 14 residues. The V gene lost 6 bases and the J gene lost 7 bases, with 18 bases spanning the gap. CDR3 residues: CASSQVRGTSGYTF. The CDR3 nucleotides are TGTGCCAGCAGCCAAGTAAGGGGGACATCTGGCTACACCTTC.

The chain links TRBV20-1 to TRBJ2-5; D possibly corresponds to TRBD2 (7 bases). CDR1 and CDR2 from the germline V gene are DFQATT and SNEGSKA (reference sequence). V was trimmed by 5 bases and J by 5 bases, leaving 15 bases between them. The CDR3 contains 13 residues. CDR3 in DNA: TGCAGTGCTGATGGGGGGGGGCCCGAGACCCAGTACTTC. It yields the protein CSADGGGPETQYF.